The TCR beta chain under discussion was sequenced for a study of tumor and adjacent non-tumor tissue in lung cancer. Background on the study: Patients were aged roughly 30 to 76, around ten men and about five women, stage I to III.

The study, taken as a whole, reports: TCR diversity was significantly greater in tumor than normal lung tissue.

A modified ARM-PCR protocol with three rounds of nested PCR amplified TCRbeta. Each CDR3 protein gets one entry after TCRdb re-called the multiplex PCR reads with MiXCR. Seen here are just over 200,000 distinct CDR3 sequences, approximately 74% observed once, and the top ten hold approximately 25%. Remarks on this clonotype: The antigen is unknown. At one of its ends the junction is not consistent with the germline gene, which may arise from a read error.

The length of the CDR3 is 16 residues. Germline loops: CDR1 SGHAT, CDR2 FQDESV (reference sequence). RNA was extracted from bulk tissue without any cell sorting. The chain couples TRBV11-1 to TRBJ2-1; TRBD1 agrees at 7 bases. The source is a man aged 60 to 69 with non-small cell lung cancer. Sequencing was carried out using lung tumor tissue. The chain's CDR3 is CASSARQGNSYYEQFF. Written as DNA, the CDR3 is TGTGCCAGCAGCGCGAGACAGGGTAACTCCTACTATGAGCAGTTCTTC.